These 31 T cell receptor beta chains originate from one sample sequenced in a study of T cell clusters in autoimmune cytopenias. One tube held mixed TRB-A and TRB-B primer pools for touch-down PCR. TCRdb reprocessed the multiplex PCR reads and stores each CDR3 protein as one record, lacking DNA. The ten most abundant clones cover under 15% of a sample with about 4,100 distinct CDR3 sequences. TRB amplification used around 260 ng of peripheral blood genomic DNA. These data are also associated with another study on T cell repertoires in aging, cancer and after chemotherapy.

Sequencing input: peripheral blood. The receptors derive from a human donor in good health.

This chain links TRBV20-1 with TRBJ2-5; TCRdb lists TRBD1, though no DNA is available to test this call. Germline V gene lookup returns CDR1 DFQATT and CDR2 SNEGSKA (reference sequence). This CDR3 is 15 amino acids long. CDR3: CSARVPGREWETQYF.

The J gene is TRBJ1-5, the V gene TRBV6-1. The CDR3 is 14 residues long. Germline CDR1 reads MNHNS; CDR2 reads SASEGT. The chain's CDR3 is CASSASYSNQPQHF.

This clonotype is classed as medium-sized by frequency. The rearrangement uses TRBV11-1 and TRBJ2-1; TCRdb designates TRBD2, a call that cannot be tested without DNA. Germline lookup yields CDR1 SGHAT and CDR2 FQDESV (reference sequence). The CDR3 has 14 residues. CDR3 loop: CASGPRTSLNEQFF.

This clonotype is deemed medium-sized by its frequency. This sequence joins TRBV6-5 and TRBJ1-2. This CDR3 contains 15 residues. Germline CDR1 is MNHEY and CDR2 is SVGAGI. CDR3 region: CASSYGPFRGYGYTF.

By frequency, this clonotype registers medium-sized. The V and J genes are TRBV19 and TRBJ2-3; the D call of TRBD2 rests on TCRdb alone, since no DNA is present to check it. CDR1 is LNHDA and CDR2 is SQIVND in the germline V gene (reference sequence). This CDR3 has 16 amino acids. The chain's CDR3 is CASSISAGGGTDTQYF.

This clonotype registers medium-sized by frequency. This chain's CDR3 is CASKQGANNYGYTF. This sequence joins TRBV6-5 and TRBJ1-2; no DNA is available, so the TRBD1 call from TCRdb remains unchecked. Germline V gene data show CDR1 as MNHEY and CDR2 as SVGAGI. CDR3 length: 14 residues.

Considering frequency, this clonotype is medium-sized. This chain joins TRBV6-1 and TRBJ1-2; the TCRdb call, TRBD1, lacks DNA for checking. The V gene's germline CDR1 is MNHNS and CDR2 SASEGT. The CDR3 extends over 14 amino acids. The CDR3 loop is CASSLDRGLNGYTF.

Measured by frequency, this clonotype is medium-sized. The genes are TRBV27 and TRBJ2-1; TCRdb gives TRBD2 as the D gene, but with no DNA this cannot be confirmed. The germline gives CDR1 MNHEY, CDR2 SMNVEV (reference sequence). The CDR3 sequence is 16 residues long. CDR3 region: CASRSLAGGPNNEQFF.

This clonotype registers medium-sized by frequency. This chain connects TRBV19 to TRBJ2-7; the TCRdb D gene call, TRBD1, has no DNA to confirm it. CDR1 LNHDA and CDR2 SQIVND come from the germline V gene (reference sequence). The CDR3 contains 15 residues. The CDR3 region is CASSLTGGDTYEQYF.

The CDR3 region is CSARVPQGAGEKLFF. The rearrangement joins TRBV20-1 to TRBJ1-4; the TRBD1 assignment by TCRdb is unverifiable without DNA. The length of the CDR3 is 15 residues. From germline, CDR1 is DFQATT and CDR2 SNEGSKA (reference sequence).

In terms of frequency, this clonotype is medium-sized. The chain links TRBV6-1 to TRBJ2-7; the D gene TCRdb calls, TRBD1, cannot be checked with no DNA. CDR3 length equals 13 residues. Germline V gene sequence: CDR1 MNHNS, CDR2 SASEGT. This CDR3 reads CASKGTDSYEQYF.

The chain has TRBV7-2 and TRBJ1-1. The CDR3 extends over 13 amino acids. CDR1 SGHTA and CDR2 FQGNSA come from the germline V gene. The CDR3 sequence is CASSSTPNTEAFF.

According to its frequency, this clonotype is medium-sized. CDR3 residues: CASSEARHSQAYEQYF. This chain uses TRBV6-1 with TRBJ2-7; no DNA is available, so the TRBD1 call from TCRdb remains unchecked. Germline V gene lookup returns CDR1 MNHNS and CDR2 SASEGT. The CDR3 has 16 residues.

The rearrangement links TRBV7-9 to TRBJ2-7; the D gene TCRdb calls, TRBD1, cannot be checked with no DNA. Germline CDR1 is SEHNR and CDR2 is FQNEAQ (reference sequence). The CDR3 consists of 11 residues. The CDR3 reads CASSSGMWQYF.

The chain is built from TRBV11-1 and TRBJ1-3. Germline loops: CDR1 SGHAT, CDR2 FQDESV (reference sequence). This CDR3 spans 16 amino acids. CDR3 sequence reads: CASSHAGTISGNTIYF.

The V gene is TRBV7-6, the J gene TRBJ2-3; there is no DNA to check the TCRdb D call of TRBD1. The CDR3 sequence is 17 residues long. The germline V gene encodes CDR1 SGHVS and CDR2 FNYEAQ. The CDR3 sequence is CASSLGIYGQSTDTQYF.

The rearrangement links TRBV20-1 to TRBJ1-2; TCRdb indicates TRBD1, and absent DNA this call remains unverified. Germline V gene lookup returns CDR1 DFQATT and CDR2 SNEGSKA (reference sequence). CDR3 length: 14 amino acids. CDR3 protein: CSAPGTGWAYGYTF.

The chain joins TRBV5-1 to TRBJ1-5. The germline V gene encodes CDR1 SGHRS and CDR2 YFSETQ. This CDR3 has 16 amino acids. The CDR3 reads CASSLGAGSGPQPQHF.

The chain has TRBV5-1 and TRBJ2-7; there is no DNA to check the TCRdb D call of TRBD1. Per germline, CDR1 SGHRS and CDR2 YFSETQ. The CDR3 spans 13 residues. The CDR3 sequence: CASSLGQSYEQYF. Supplemented by reference TRBV5-1 and TRBJ2-7, the full variable domain reads KAGVTQTPRYLIKTRGQQVTLSCSPISGHRSVSWYQQTPGQGLQFLFEYFSETQRNKGNFPGRFSGRQFSNSRSEMNVSTLELGDSALYLCASSLGQSYEQYFGPGTRLTVT.

The genes are TRBV4-2 and TRBJ1-4; TCRdb's assignment of TRBD1 cannot be checked, as there is no DNA. The CDR3 runs to 15 residues. Germline CDR1 LGHNA, CDR2 YNFKEQ. This chain's CDR3 is CASSQDGTETEKLFF.

The gene calls are TRBV10-3 and TRBJ1-1; TCRdb's D call, TRBD1, is unchecked because there is no DNA. The CDR3 covers 15 residues. Germline V gene data show CDR1 as ENHRY and CDR2 as SYGVKD. The CDR3 here is CAISGWTGENTEAFF.

The chain is built from TRBV21-1 and TRBJ1-1; TCRdb proposes TRBD1, but this gene call is untestable without DNA. TRBV21-1 is tagged as a pseudogene. This CDR3 is 15 amino acids long. The CDR3 sequence: CASSARGGRGTEAFF.

This clonotype is identified as medium-sized from frequency. V usage is TRBV6-5 and J usage is TRBJ1-1. From germline, CDR1 is MNHEY and CDR2 SVGAGI. The CDR3 runs to 11 residues. CDR3 loop: CASNQPTEAFF.

This clonotype registers medium-sized (0.01 to 0.1%) by frequency. The chain carries TRBV19 and TRBJ2-3; TCRdb lists TRBD1, though no DNA is available to test this call. The CDR3 spans 16 residues. In germline, CDR1 is LNHDA, CDR2 SQIVND (reference sequence). This CDR3 is CASSLSLDREADTQYF.

This clonotype is classed as medium-sized (0.01 to 0.1%) by frequency. The chain recombines TRBV6-1 with TRBJ1-2; the D call from TCRdb, TRBD1, cannot be confirmed without DNA. Germline V gene sequence: CDR1 MNHNS, CDR2 SASEGT. CDR3 length: 14 amino acids. CDR3 sequence reads: CASSGTGANYGYTF.

The rearrangement links TRBV20-1 to TRBJ1-2; TCRdb lists TRBD1, though no DNA is available to test this call. Per germline, CDR1 DFQATT and CDR2 SNEGSKA (reference sequence). The CDR3 loop spans 14 amino acids. This chain's CDR3 is CSAIFVQGNYGYTF.

V usage is TRBV27 and J usage is TRBJ1-5; absent DNA, TCRdb's TRBD1 call cannot be checked. There are 14 residues in the CDR3. From germline, CDR1 is MNHEY and CDR2 SMNVEV (reference sequence). CDR3 region: CASKEQGGNQPQHF.

The chain is built from TRBV10-3 and TRBJ2-5; TCRdb outputs TRBD2, but without DNA this stays unchecked. Germline CDR1 is ENHRY and CDR2 is SYGVKD. CDR3 length: 13 amino acids. The CDR3 reads CAISESGGETQYF.

This clonotype ranks as medium-sized in terms of frequency. CDR3 residues: CASRDRAYEQYF. J is TRBJ2-7 and V is TRBV27; with no DNA, the TCRdb D assignment of TRBD1 cannot be verified. This CDR3 contains 12 residues. Germline CDR1 is MNHEY and CDR2 is SMNVEV (reference sequence).

The chain carries TRBV7-9 and TRBJ2-7; without DNA, the TCRdb call of TRBD1 cannot be checked. The CDR3 is 12 amino acids. In germline, CDR1 is SEHNR, CDR2 FQNEAQ (reference sequence). CDR3 loop: CASSLTGYEQYF.

This clonotype registers medium-sized by frequency. The chain's CDR3 is CASRPDYTDTQYF. This chain links TRBV6-5 with TRBJ2-3. Looked up from germline, CDR1 is MNHEY and CDR2 is SVGAGI. The CDR3 is made up of 13 amino acids.